This TCR beta chain was identified during a study of post-analysis software for immune sequencing data. Study overall: Progressive-relapsing, secondary progressive and relapsing-remitting multiple sclerosis were among the disease courses included. Points from the study as a whole: Multiple sclerosis patients had significantly lower normalized Chao1 diversity than controls. Same-batch preparations were strongly co-clustered by F measure.

Notes on this clonotype: Its specificity is unknown.

Prepared libraries of TCR beta cDNA carried unique molecular identifiers. TCRdb ran MiXCR on the PCR reads and lists one entry per CDR3 protein. The sample lists hundreds of thousands of distinct CDR3 sequences, approximately 30% occurring once. The sequencing input was blood. The receptor's source is a girl aged 5 to 17 with multiple sclerosis.

The CDR3 region has the DNA TGTGCCAGCAGACGGAGGGAGGGCCAGCCCCAGCATTTT. It specifies CASRRREGQPQHF. The rearrangement joins TRBV6-6 to TRBJ1-5, with no clear D. V lost 6 bases and J 7 bases, leaving 13 bases between the germline ends. CDR1 and CDR2 (germline): MNHNY, SVGAGI (reference sequence). The CDR3 has 13 residues.